The source of this T cell receptor beta chain is a study of T cell repertoires in ileal Crohn's disease. Study context: Patients had a median 7.9-year disease duration, and around 35% were active smokers. Broader study findings: Mucosal expansions were suggested to be mainly CD8 T cells.

CDR1 is SGDLS and CDR2 is YYNGEE in the germline V gene. The CDR3 covers 14 residues. Trimming removed 1 base from V and 5 bases from J, with 13 bases in between. The protocol was immunoSEQ multiplex PCR, while the TCRdb copy is restricted to in-frame clones and leaves out a portion. The sample lists about 14,000 clones, 65% to 85% occurring once. With regard to this clone: What it binds is unknown.

V and J are TRBV9 and TRBJ2-7; no clear D. The sequence was collected from an adult with Crohn's disease. The sample comprised ileal tissue. The CDR3 DNA is TGTGCCAGCAGCGTAACCCTAGGATCCCACGAGCAGTACTTC. Translating it yields CASSVTLGSHEQYF.